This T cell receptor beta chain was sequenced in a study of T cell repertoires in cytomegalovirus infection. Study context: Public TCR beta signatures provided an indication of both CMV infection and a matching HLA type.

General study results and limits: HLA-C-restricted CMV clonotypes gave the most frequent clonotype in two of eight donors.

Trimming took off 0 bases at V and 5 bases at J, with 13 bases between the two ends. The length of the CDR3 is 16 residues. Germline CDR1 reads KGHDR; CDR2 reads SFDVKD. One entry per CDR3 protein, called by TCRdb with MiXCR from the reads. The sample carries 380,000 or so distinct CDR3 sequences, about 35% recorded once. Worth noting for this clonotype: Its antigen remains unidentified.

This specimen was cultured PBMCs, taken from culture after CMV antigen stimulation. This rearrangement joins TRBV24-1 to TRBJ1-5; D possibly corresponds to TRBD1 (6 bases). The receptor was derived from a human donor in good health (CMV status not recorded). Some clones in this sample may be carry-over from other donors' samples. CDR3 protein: CATSDLVGAGDQPQHF. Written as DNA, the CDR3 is TGTGCCACCAGTGATTTGGTGGGGGCTGGGGATCAGCCCCAGCATTTT.